This TCR beta chain was sequenced for a study of response to subunit inactivated influenza vaccine. Study observations and caveats: New T cells are recruited in small numbers by each seasonal influenza vaccination, according to the authors' suggestion.

TCRdb itself ran the RT-PCR reads through MiXCR, one entry per CDR3 protein. This sample has hundreds of thousands of distinct CDR3 sequences, with approximately 15% found just once. V was clipped by 1 base and J by 1 base, with 10 bases between them. This CDR3 has 15 amino acids. CDR1 is ENHRY and CDR2 is SYGVKD in the germline V gene. As for this clonotype: Its antigen is not known.

The chain joins TRBV10-3 to TRBJ1-1; D is uncertain. The source was PBMCs from blood, collected approximately 15 days before vaccination. The clonotype comes from a man aged 45-65 years who received an inactivated influenza vaccine. CDR3 region: CAISEFEGPNTEAFF. Here the CDR3 DNA reads TGTGCCATCAGTGAGTTTGAGGGCCCGAACACTGAAGCTTTCTTT.